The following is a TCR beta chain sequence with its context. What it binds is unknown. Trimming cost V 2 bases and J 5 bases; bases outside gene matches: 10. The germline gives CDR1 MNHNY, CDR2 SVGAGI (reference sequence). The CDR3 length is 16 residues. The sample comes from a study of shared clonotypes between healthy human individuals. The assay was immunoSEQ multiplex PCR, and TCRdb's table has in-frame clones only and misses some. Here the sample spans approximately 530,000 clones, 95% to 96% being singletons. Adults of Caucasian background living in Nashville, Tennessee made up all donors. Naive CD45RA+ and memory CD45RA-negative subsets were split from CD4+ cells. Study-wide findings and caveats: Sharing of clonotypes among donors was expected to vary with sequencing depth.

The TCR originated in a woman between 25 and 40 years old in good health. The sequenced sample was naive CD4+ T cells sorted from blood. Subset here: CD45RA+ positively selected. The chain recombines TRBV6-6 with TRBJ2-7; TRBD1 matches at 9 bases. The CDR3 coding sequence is TGTGCCAGCAGTTACCCGACCGGGACAGGGTCCAACGAGCAGTACTTC. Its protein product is CASSYPTGTGSNEQYF.